Shown below are 5 T cell receptor beta chains from a single sample sequenced in a study of T-cell memory formation after mild COVID-19. TCRdb redid the calling of the 5' RACE reads with MiXCR, one entry per CDR3 protein. Of 250,000 or so distinct CDR3 sequences listed, under 20% are singletons. The sample consisted of PBMCs or a T cell subset sorted from them (not recorded which). The receptors come from a man aged 18 to 30 who had mild COVID-19 (a few samples of this study predate the infection). Cell type and time point are not known.

The chain recombines TRBV7-9 with TRBJ2-4; D is perhaps TRBD2 (5 bases). Looked up from germline, CDR1 is SEHNR and CDR2 is FQNEAQ (reference sequence). The CDR3 sequence is 15 residues long. With 5 bases removed from V and 5 bases from J, the gap between germline ends came to 16 bases. CDR3 protein: CASSIERARENIQYF. CDR3 nucleotides: TGTGCCAGCAGCATAGAGAGGGCGCGAGAAAACATTCAGTACTTC.

V and J are TRBV9 and TRBJ2-5, with TRBD1 identical over 8 bases. The CDR3 spans 16 residues. Per germline, CDR1 SGDLS and CDR2 YYNGEE. V shed 4 bases, J shed 2 bases, and the junction held 10 bases outside the gene matches. CDR3 sequence (DNA): TGTGCCAGCAGCCCCAGGACAGGGTTTGGGCAAGAGACCCAGTACTTC. It specifies CASSPRTGFGQETQYF.

The chain couples TRBV18 to TRBJ1-2; 9 bases fit TRBD1. The germline gives CDR1 KGHSH, CDR2 LQKENI. The CDR3 loop spans 17 amino acids. Germline trimming cut 2 bases from V and 3 bases from J; bases unmatched to any gene: 10. The CDR3 sequence is CASSPVPGQGSDYGYTF. DNA for the CDR3: TGTGCCAGCTCACCAGTTCCGGGACAGGGATCGGACTATGGCTACACCTTC.

This clonotype was detected a few times. The V and J genes are TRBV4-2 and TRBJ1-5, with 7 nucleotides matching TRBD1. The V gene's germline CDR1 is LGHNA and CDR2 YNFKEQ. The ends lost 1 base at V and 4 bases at J; junction bases unmatched: 10. The CDR3 is made up of 17 amino acids. This chain's CDR3 is CASSQVSKGAGNQPQHF. The CDR3 DNA follows: TGTGCCAGCAGCCAAGTTTCTAAGGGGGCAGGGAATCAGCCCCAGCATTTT.

The gene calls are TRBV10-3 and TRBJ1-6; D might be TRBD1 (6 bases). Trimming took 0 bases from V and 13 from J, leaving 10 bases between them. Germline CDR1 ENHRY, CDR2 SYGVKD. The CDR3 is 13 amino acids. The CDR3 loop is CAISESAGAPLHF. The CDR3 DNA sequence: TGTGCCATCAGTGAGTCGGCAGGGGCGCCCCTCCACTTT.